These 15 T cell receptor beta chains were all obtained from the same sample, sequenced in a study of CD8 T cells in Susac syndrome. When the RNA was reverse transcribed, random hexamers were used with an input of roughly 0.45 to 1 ug. MiXCR, applied by TCRdb to the immunoSEQ multiplex PCR reads, yields one record per CDR3 protein. Here the sample spans around 100,000 distinct CDR3 sequences, roughly 96% being singletons. Input material: CD8+ T cells from PBMCs. All receptors come from a human donor with Susac syndrome.

The chain couples TRBV29-1 to TRBJ1-2; D ambiguous. Between the trimmed V and J ends, which lost 4 bases and 5 bases, there was a span of 11 bases. The CDR3 totals 12 residues. CDR1 and CDR2 (germline): SQVTM, ANQGSEA. CDR3: CSVGSDTYGYTF. The DNA for the CDR3 is TGCAGCGTTGGGTCAGACACTTATGGCTACACCTTC.

V gene TRBV3-1 combines with J gene TRBJ2-1, with 8 positions matching TRBD1. CDR3 size: 15 residues. The germline V gene has CDR1 LGHDT and CDR2 YNNKEL (reference sequence). V lost 4 bases and J lost 3; bases outside the gene matches: 5. The CDR3 DNA reads TGTGCCAGCAGCCGTGGACAGGGAAACTACAATGAGCAGTTCTTC. It yields the protein CASSRGQGNYNEQFF.

The chain couples TRBV7-2 to TRBJ2-5; D is tentatively TRBD1 or TRBD2 (5 bases each). Germline V gives CDR1 SGHTA, CDR2 FQGNSA. CDR3 length: 15 amino acids. V shed 5 bases and J shed 5 bases, with 18 bases lying between them. The CDR3 loop is CASSKGTPKGETQYF. CDR3 DNA: TGTGCCAGCAGCAAAGGGACCCCGAAGGGCGAGACCCAGTACTTC. Looking up the rest from reference TRBV7-2 and TRBJ2-5 gives the full variable domain: GAGVSQSPSNKVTEKGKDVELRCDPISGHTALYWYRQSLGQGLEFLIYFQGNSAPDKSGLPSDRFSAERTGGSVSTLTIQRTQQEDSAVYLCASSKGTPKGETQYFGPGTRLLVL.

CDR3 protein: CASSLGGGYGYTF. In DNA form, the CDR3 reads TGTGCCAGCAGCTTAGGTGGCGGCTATGGCTACACCTTC. The chain links TRBV13 to TRBJ1-2; no clear D. The V and J ends lost 0 bases and 4 bases respectively, with 6 bases between them. The CDR3 is made up of 13 amino acids. Germline CDR1 reads PRHDT; CDR2 reads FYEKMQ (reference sequence).

The chain carries TRBV29-1 and TRBJ2-1; the D is unclear. The CDR3 totals 14 residues. The V gene lost 4 bases and the J gene lost 6 bases, with 16 bases spanning the gap. In germline, CDR1 is SQVTM, CDR2 ANQGSEA. This CDR3 reads CSVASRSVLNEQFF. The CDR3 DNA sequence: TGCAGCGTTGCTTCCCGCAGTGTCCTCAATGAGCAGTTCTTC.

The chain employs TRBV5-1 and TRBJ1-1; D is unresolved. The CDR3 loop spans 14 amino acids. In germline, CDR1 is SGHRS, CDR2 YFSETQ. The V end lost 0 bases, the J end lost 0 bases, and 6 bases lay between the germline ends. This CDR3 reads CASSLDGMNTEAFF. As DNA, the CDR3 is TGCGCCAGCAGCTTGGATGGCATGAACACTGAAGCTTTCTTT.

The chain combines TRBV15 with TRBJ1-6; unclear D gene. V gave up 1 base and J gave up 9 bases, with 13 bases separating them. Germline values: CDR1 LNHNV, CDR2 YYDKDF (reference sequence). The CDR3 loop spans 15 amino acids. The CDR3 region is CATSRAFGEGSPLHF. CDR3 DNA: TGTGCCACCAGCAGAGCGTTCGGGGAGGGTTCACCCCTCCACTTT.

Comments on this clonotype: The junction departs from the called germline gene at one end, perhaps through a read error. The CDR3 bases are TGTGCCAGCACCCAAGGGGGAGCCTTCGGAGATACGCAGTATTTT. Protein: CASTQGGAFGDTQYF. V gene TRBV3-1 combines with J gene TRBJ2-3, with D possibly TRBD1 on 6 matching bases. CDR1 and CDR2 from the germline V gene are LGHDT and YNNKEL (reference sequence). This CDR3 contains 15 residues.

The chain joins TRBV27 to TRBJ2-1, with TRBD2 matching over 7 bases. This CDR3 region has 14 residues. Germline values: CDR1 MNHEY, CDR2 SMNVEV (reference sequence). Germline trimming cut 6 bases from V and 5 bases from J; bases unmatched to any gene: 7. CDR3 sequence: CASSPGGFNNEQFF. In nucleotides, the CDR3 is TGTGCCAGCAGCCCGGGGGGTTTCAACAATGAGCAGTTCTTC.

The V call is TRBV29-1, the J call TRBJ2-1; D is perhaps TRBD1 (6 bases). From germline, CDR1 is SQVTM and CDR2 ANQGSEA. V dropped 6 bases and J dropped 2 bases, with 17 bases sitting between them. CDR3 length equals 15 residues. The CDR3 region has the DNA TGCAGCGTAGTCCGAGACAGGTTCCCCTACAATGAGCAGTTCTTC. Residues: CSVVRDRFPYNEQFF.

V and J are TRBV2 and TRBJ2-2; TRBD2 might be the D (6 bases). V lost 4 bases, J lost 4 bases, and 13 bases lay in between. The germline V gene encodes CDR1 SNHLY and CDR2 FYNNEI. This CDR3 contains 15 residues. The CDR3 reads CASSVGGSSTGELFF. The DNA for the CDR3 is TGTGCCAGCAGTGTTGGGGGGTCGTCCACCGGGGAGCTGTTTTTT.

The chain employs TRBV11-2 and TRBJ1-1; D call uncertain. V was trimmed by 5 bases and J by 4 bases, leaving 17 bases between them. From germline, CDR1 is SGHAT and CDR2 FQNNGV. This CDR3 region has 15 residues. This CDR3 is CASSPRWRAVTEAFF. In DNA, the CDR3 is TGTGCCAGCAGCCCTCGCTGGAGGGCAGTCACTGAAGCTTTCTTT.

V is TRBV3-1 and J is TRBJ1-5; D is unclear. The V end lost 0 bases, the J end lost 6 bases, and 6 bases lay between the germline ends. Germline values: CDR1 LGHDT, CDR2 YNNKEL (reference sequence). The CDR3 consists of 13 residues. CDR3 DNA: TGTGCCAGCAGCCAAGATCGGGGTCAGCCCCAGCATTTT. This gives the protein CASSQDRGQPQHF.

The chain recombines TRBV29-1 with TRBJ2-3; tentative D call: TRBD1 (6 bases). The CDR3 length is 14 residues. The germline V and J ends were trimmed by 4 bases and 4 bases, with 15 bases remaining between them. Germline lookup yields CDR1 SQVTM and CDR2 ANQGSEA. CDR3: CSVVETGDSDTQYF. CDR3 bases: TGCAGCGTTGTCGAGACAGGAGATTCAGATACGCAGTATTTT.

CDR3: CASSSFVRETQYF. The CDR3 nucleotides are TGCGCCAGCAGCTCCTTTGTTCGAGAGACCCAGTACTTC. This chain links TRBV5-1 with TRBJ2-5, with D uncertain. This CDR3 spans 13 amino acids. Trimming pared 3 bases from V and 4 bases from J, leaving 10 bases between. From germline, CDR1 is SGHRS and CDR2 YFSETQ.